A selection of T cell receptor beta chains follows, all from one sample in a study of T-cell memory formation after mild COVID-19. Via MiXCR, TCRdb re-called the 5' RACE reads, giving one row per CDR3 protein. The data show some 300,000 distinct CDR3 sequences, 20% to 25% seen once. The material sequenced was PBMCs or a T cell subset sorted from them (not recorded which). The receptors derive from a young man who had mild COVID-19 (a few samples of this study predate the infection). Cell type and time point are not known. CDR3s include the opening cysteine and the closing phenylalanine or tryptophan. Each record gives: J gene, clone size, D gene, V gene, CDR3 DNA, CDR3 protein. D genes are given only for firm matches. Some rows mark clone size as missing; the rest say once, few, many or name a class of expanded clone.

J gene: TRBJ1-4
clone size: NA
D gene: TRBD1
V gene: TRBV12-3/TRBV12-4
CDR3 DNA: TGTGCCAGCAGTCCAGGGGGCTCAACTAATGAAAAACTGTTTTTT
CDR3 protein: CASSPGGSTNEKLFF

J gene: TRBJ2-5
clone size: NA
D gene: TRBD1
V gene: TRBV6-5
CDR3 DNA: TGTGCCATTGGACAGGTTGTTTGGGAGACCCAGTACTTC
CDR3 protein: CAIGQVVWETQYF

J gene: TRBJ2-3
clone size: NA
D gene: NA
V gene: TRBV4-3
CDR3 DNA: TGCGCCAGCAGCCAACAATCGTTTACCACAGATACGCAGTATTTT
CDR3 protein: CASSQQSFTTDTQYF

J gene: TRBJ2-3
clone size: few
D gene: TRBD2
V gene: TRBV5-1
CDR3 DNA: TGCGCCAGCAGCTTCCCCGAGGGGAGGGCAGATACGCAGTATTTT
CDR3 protein: CASSFPEGRADTQYF

J gene: TRBJ2-1
clone size: few
D gene: TRBD2
V gene: TRBV20-1
CDR3 DNA: TGCAGTGCTAGGAGTAGCGGGGGGATCTACAATGAGCAGTTCTTC
CDR3 protein: CSARSSGGIYNEQFF

J gene: TRBJ2-7
clone size: NA
D gene: NA
V gene: TRBV11-2
CDR3 DNA: TGTGCCAGCAGCAGTTGGGAGGATGGCGAGCAGTACTTC
CDR3 protein: CASSSWEDGEQYF

J gene: TRBJ2-7
clone size: few
D gene: NA
V gene: TRBV2
CDR3 DNA: TGTGCCAGCGCCTCGGCCTACGAGCAGTACTTC
CDR3 protein: CASASAYEQYF

J gene: TRBJ1-1
clone size: NA
D gene: NA
V gene: TRBV14
CDR3 DNA: TGTGCCAGCAGCTATTACGGGGGGCTGAACACTGAAGCTTTCTTT
CDR3 protein: CASSYYGGLNTEAFF

J gene: TRBJ2-2
clone size: few
D gene: NA
V gene: TRBV12-3/TRBV12-4
CDR3 DNA: TGTGCCAGCACTCCATATTCTTTCGGAGCCGGGGAGCTGTTTTTT
CDR3 protein: CASTPYSFGAGELFF

J gene: TRBJ2-3
clone size: few
D gene: NA
V gene: TRBV5-5
CDR3 DNA: TGTGCCAGCAGCTTGGAAGGGGGCACAGATACGCAGTATTTT
CDR3 protein: CASSLEGGTDTQYF

J gene: TRBJ1-2
clone size: few
D gene: NA
V gene: TRBV9
CDR3 DNA: TGTGCCAGCAGCGCCGGGACTCCAGGGGGCTACACCTTC
CDR3 protein: CASSAGTPGGYTF

J gene: TRBJ2-2
clone size: few
D gene: TRBD2
V gene: TRBV5-5
CDR3 DNA: TGTGCCAGCAGCTTGGTCGGGCTAGCGGGGGGGCCAGTCACCGGGGAGCTGTTTTTT
CDR3 protein: CASSLVGLAGGPVTGELFF

J gene: TRBJ1-2
clone size: NA
D gene: NA
V gene: TRBV12-3/TRBV12-4
CDR3 DNA: TGTGCCAGCAAATGGACGGCAGTAAACGGCTACACCTTC
CDR3 protein: CASKWTAVNGYTF

J gene: TRBJ1-5
clone size: NA
D gene: TRBD1
V gene: TRBV5-1
CDR3 DNA: TGCGCCAACCCAACAGGGGGCCATCAGCCCCAGCATTTT
CDR3 protein: CANPTGGHQPQHF

J gene: TRBJ1-2
clone size: NA
D gene: NA
V gene: TRBV4-3
CDR3 DNA: TGCGCCAGCAGCCAAGATTTGGGAGGGACCATTTATGGCTACACCTTC
CDR3 protein: CASSQDLGGTIYGYTF

J gene: TRBJ1-1
clone size: few
D gene: TRBD1
V gene: TRBV4-3
CDR3 DNA: TGCGCCAGCAGCCACTTCCAGGGGGGGAACACTGAAGCTTTCTTT
CDR3 protein: CASSHFQGGNTEAFF

J gene: TRBJ1-1
clone size: few
D gene: NA
V gene: TRBV5-1
CDR3 DNA: TGCGCCAGCAGCTTGCAAGGACAGAGTTCTGAAGCTTTCTTT
CDR3 protein: CASSLQGQSSEAFF

J gene: TRBJ2-3
clone size: few
D gene: NA
V gene: TRBV9
CDR3 DNA: TGTGCCAGCAGCGTAGGTGGCTTTTCAACAGATACGCAGTATTTT
CDR3 protein: CASSVGGFSTDTQYF

J gene: TRBJ2-1
clone size: few
D gene: TRBD2
V gene: TRBV5-1
CDR3 DNA: TGCGCCAGCAGTCTCCTCGTGGCTAGCGGGGGGGCGAATGAGCAGTTCTTC
CDR3 protein: CASSLLVASGGANEQFF

J gene: TRBJ1-1
clone size: few
D gene: NA
V gene: TRBV5-6
CDR3 DNA: TGTGCCAGCAGCCAAACGGGCGGCCTCATGAACACTGAAGCTTTCTTT
CDR3 protein: CASSQTGGLMNTEAFF

J gene: TRBJ1-5
clone size: few
D gene: TRBD1
V gene: TRBV5-5
CDR3 DNA: TGTGCCAGCAGCTTGTGGGACAGGGCACCCCAGCCCCAGCATTTT
CDR3 protein: CASSLWDRAPQPQHF

J gene: TRBJ2-6
clone size: many
D gene: NA
V gene: TRBV6-5
CDR3 DNA: TGTGCCAGCAGTTACTCGGGGGGTTCTGGGGCCAACGTCCTGACTTTC
CDR3 protein: CASSYSGGSGANVLTF

J gene: TRBJ1-2
clone size: few
D gene: NA
V gene: TRBV7-2
CDR3 DNA: TGTGCCAGCAGCTTGGGCAGAAGGGCCTATGGCTACACCTTC
CDR3 protein: CASSLGRRAYGYTF

J gene: TRBJ1-5
clone size: NA
D gene: NA
V gene: TRBV6-5
CDR3 DNA: TGTGCCAGCAGTTACTCGAGTCAGGGCAATCAGCCCCAGCATTTT
CDR3 protein: CASSYSSQGNQPQHF

J gene: TRBJ2-2
clone size: NA
D gene: NA
V gene: TRBV12-3/TRBV12-4
CDR3 DNA: TGTGCCAGCAGTTTAGCGACCCTACCGAACACCGGGGAGCTGTTTTTT
CDR3 protein: CASSLATLPNTGELFF

J gene: TRBJ2-2
clone size: few
D gene: TRBD1
V gene: TRBV7-2
CDR3 DNA: TGTGCCAGCAGCCTTAACAGGGGTAGCACCGGGGAGCTGTTTTTT
CDR3 protein: CASSLNRGSTGELFF

J gene: TRBJ2-3
clone size: NA
D gene: NA
V gene: TRBV12-3/TRBV12-4
CDR3 DNA: TGTGCCAGCAGTCCGGACTATTCAGATACGCAGTATTTT
CDR3 protein: CASSPDYSDTQYF

J gene: TRBJ1-2
clone size: NA
D gene: NA
V gene: TRBV6-2/TRBV6-3
CDR3 DNA: TGTGCCAGCAGTTATGCGACGCCCTATGGCTACACCTTC
CDR3 protein: CASSYATPYGYTF

J gene: TRBJ2-3
clone size: NA
D gene: NA
V gene: TRBV18
CDR3 DNA: TGTGCCAGCTCAGGGGCATCATTCACAGATACGCAGTATTTT
CDR3 protein: CASSGASFTDTQYF

J gene: TRBJ2-5
clone size: NA
D gene: NA
V gene: TRBV5-1
CDR3 DNA: TGCGCCAGCAGCTTGGACCCGGGACTTCAAGAGACCCAGTACTTC
CDR3 protein: CASSLDPGLQETQYF

J gene: TRBJ2-1
clone size: NA
D gene: TRBD1
V gene: TRBV19
CDR3 DNA: TGTGCCAGTAGTCAAGCGGGACAGGGCTACAATGAGCAGTTCTTC
CDR3 protein: CASSQAGQGYNEQFF

J gene: TRBJ1-1
clone size: few
D gene: NA
V gene: TRBV15
CDR3 DNA: TGTGCCACCAGCAGGGGGGACACTGAAGCTTTCTTT
CDR3 protein: CATSRGDTEAFF